Presented here are 17 T cell receptor beta chains from one specimen sequenced in a study of cytomegalovirus exposure and HLA in healthy donors. 60 Vbeta and 13 Jbeta primers were used in PCR. Data came from immunoSEQ multiplex PCR; TCRdb stores just in-frame clones and leaves some out. The table shows over 120,000 clones, with 74% occurring only once. Sequenced input: PBMCs. These receptors were taken from a man aged 18 to 35 in good health and CMV-seropositive.

In nucleotides, the CDR3 is TGTGCCAGCAGTTCCACTCAGGGACTATTCACAGATACGCAGTATTTT. Its protein product is CASSSTQGLFTDTQYF. The rearrangement uses TRBV11-3 and TRBJ2-3, with 7 bases fitting TRBD2. The CDR3 consists of 16 residues. V was clipped by 6 bases and J by 2 bases; unmatched bases: 11. Germline V lookup: CDR1 SGHNT, CDR2 YENEEA.

This clone has only a few counts. The V and J genes are TRBV7-2 and TRBJ2-4, with 14 bases fitting TRBD2. This CDR3 is 18 amino acids long. V was clipped by 5 bases and J by 2 bases; unmatched bases: 8. CDR1 is SGHTA, CDR2 FQGNSA, per germline. The CDR3 region has the DNA TGTGCCAGCAGCCTCGGACTAGCGGGAGGTCGTACCAAAAACATTCAGTACTTC. It yields the protein CASSLGLAGGRTKNIQYF.

As to this clone: The same CDR3 is also encoded by other DNA sequences in this sample. V and J are TRBV28 and TRBJ1-1; D is uncertain. With 6 bases removed from V and 0 bases from J, the gap between germline ends came to 5 bases. Germline CDR1 MDHEN, CDR2 SYDVKM. The CDR3 is 12 amino acids. The CDR3 DNA is TGTGCCAGCAGCCTACTGAACACTGAAGCTTTCTTT. It specifies CASSLLNTEAFF.

V gene TRBV28 combines with J gene TRBJ1-3; 8 positions match TRBD1. The CDR3 length is 16 residues. J was trimmed by 1 base and V by 10 bases; bases with no gene match: 12. Germline V gives CDR1 MDHEN, CDR2 SYDVKM. The CDR3 here is CATRPRRGLSGNTIYF. CDR3 nucleotide sequence: TGTGCCACCCGCCCCCGCAGGGGGCTGTCTGGAAACACCATATATTTT.

The genes are TRBV28 and TRBJ2-6, with 8 bases aligning to TRBD1. The CDR3 contains 16 residues. Trimming took 2 bases from V and 0 from J; bases not matched to a gene: 0. Per the germline V gene, CDR1 is MDHEN and CDR2 is SYDVKM. The DNA of the CDR3 is TGTGCCAGCAGTTTAGGACAGGGCTCTGGGGCCAACGTCCTGACTTTC. It is translated as CASSLGQGSGANVLTF.

This clone was recorded a few times. The J gene is TRBJ1-1, the V gene TRBV7-2; D ambiguous. Trimming took 6 bases from V and 1 from J, leaving 9 bases between them. The length of the CDR3 is 13 residues. Per the germline V gene, CDR1 is SGHTA and CDR2 is FQGNSA. The CDR3 DNA reads TGTGCCAGCAGTTTACACAGGAACACTGAAGCTTTCTTT. It encodes CASSLHRNTEAFF.

This clone was detected only a few times. This chain joins TRBV19 and TRBJ1-2; D not certain. V lost 4 bases and J lost 5, with 17 bases in between. Per the germline V gene, CDR1 is LNHDA and CDR2 is SQIVND (reference sequence). This CDR3 spans 15 amino acids. Written as DNA, the CDR3 is TGTGCCAGTAGTAGCACCCCCCAGTCCTCGTATGGCTACACCTTC. Translated, it gives CASSSTPQSSYGYTF.

This chain joins TRBV7-9 and TRBJ1-1, with 7 nucleotides matching TRBD1. The CDR3 has 15 residues. V dropped 4 bases and J dropped 7; count of bases not matched to a gene: 12. CDR1 and CDR2 (germline): SEHNR, FQNEAQ (reference sequence). The CDR3 region has the DNA TGTGCCAGCAGCTCAGTGGGGCAGGGGGACCTTGAAGCTTTCTTT. It yields the protein CASSSVGQGDLEAFF.

This chain links TRBV28 with TRBJ1-2, with 10 bases fitting TRBD1. The CDR3 length is 16 residues. CDR1 MDHEN and CDR2 SYDVKM come from the germline V gene. V shed 4 bases, J shed 3 bases, and the junction held 8 bases outside the gene matches. Here the CDR3 DNA reads TGTGCCAGCAGTTCGGTGAGGACAGGGGGGTACTATGGCTACACCTTC. Amino acids: CASSSVRTGGYYGYTF.

The genes are TRBV6-1 and TRBJ1-5; TRBD1 matches at 7 bases. Germline CDR1 reads MNHNS; CDR2 reads SASEGT. V was pared by 5 bases and J by 1 base, with 5 bases of the junction left unmatched. The CDR3 consists of 15 residues. The CDR3 DNA follows: TGTGCCAGCAGTCCGCAGGGGGTAAGCAATCAGCCCCAGCATTTT. It encodes CASSPQGVSNQPQHF.

The CDR3, as DNA: TGTGCCAGCAGTTCTGGGAGGAACACTGAAGCTTTCTTT. Amino acids: CASSSGRNTEAFF. This rearrangement joins TRBV6-6 to TRBJ1-1; D gene uncertain. CDR3 length equals 13 residues. Trimming left V 4 bases short and J 1 base short, with 7 bases between. Looked up from germline, CDR1 is MNHNY and CDR2 is SVGAGI (reference sequence).

This clone came up once. The chain couples TRBV5-1 to TRBJ1-1, with D possibly being TRBD1 (5 bases). The CDR3 is made up of 14 amino acids. V lost 2 bases and J 3 bases, leaving 11 bases between the germline ends. Germline CDR1 SGHRS, CDR2 YFSETQ. For the CDR3, the DNA is TGCGCCAGCAGCTTTGGGGGAGGGGACACTGAAGCTTTCTTT. This codes for CASSFGGGDTEAFF.

This rearrangement joins TRBV10-2 to TRBJ2-1, with D maybe TRBD1 (6 bases). The CDR3 length is 11 residues. Germline lookup yields CDR1 WSHSY and CDR2 SAAADI. V was cut by 5 bases and J by 9 bases, with 8 bases left in between. CDR3 sequence reads: CASSPGVEQFF. The DNA of the CDR3 is TGCGCCAGCAGTCCAGGGGTTGAGCAGTTCTTC.

The chain uses TRBV6-6 and TRBJ2-7; 9 bases line up with TRBD1. This CDR3 is built from 15 residues. The V gene end was trimmed by 6 bases and the J gene end by 4 bases; junction bases not matched to a gene: 10. Germline CDR1 reads MNHNY; CDR2 reads SVGAGI (reference sequence). The CDR3 sequence is CASRSTGGSLYEQYF. The DNA for the CDR3 is TGTGCCAGCAGATCTACAGGGGGCAGTTTGTACGAGCAGTACTTC.

The chain joins TRBV19 to TRBJ2-1, with 11 bases identical to TRBD1. The CDR3 loop spans 15 amino acids. The junction had 5 bases not matched to a gene; V was cut back by 7 bases and J by 3 bases. Per the germline V gene, CDR1 is LNHDA and CDR2 is SQIVND (reference sequence). The CDR3 sequence is CASNFGTGGYNEQFF. In DNA, the CDR3 is TGTGCCAGTAATTTCGGGACAGGGGGCTACAATGAGCAGTTCTTC. Together with reference TRBV19 and TRBJ2-1, the CDR3 gives the full variable domain: DGGITQSPKYLFRKEGQNVTLSCEQNLNHDAMYWYRQDPGQGLRLIYYSQIVNDFQKGDIAEGYSVSREKKESFPLTVTSAQKNPTAFYLCASNFGTGGYNEQFFGPGTRLTVL.

Remarks on this clone: The junction departs from the called germline gene at one end, perhaps through a read error. J is TRBJ2-7 and V is TRBV6-5; D not resolved. CDR1 MNHEY and CDR2 SVGAGI come from the germline V gene. This CDR3 has 11 amino acids. CDR3 sequence: CASSYGQDQHF. The CDR3 coding sequence is TGTGCCAGCAGTTACGGGCAGGATCAACACTTC.

This sequence joins TRBV20-1 and TRBJ1-3; perhaps TRBD1 as D (5 bases). This CDR3 comprises 11 residues. Trimming shortened V by 8 bases and J by 7 bases, and 12 bases separated the two germline ends. The germline V gene has CDR1 DFQATT and CDR2 SNEGSKA (reference sequence). The CDR3 here is CSPPRGNTIYF. CDR3 coding DNA: TGCAGTCCCCCCCGGGGGAACACCATATATTTT.